One and the same sample provided the 2 T cell receptor beta chains below, sequenced in a study of post-analysis software for immune sequencing data (dated by TCRdb to between 2015 and 2017). What the research found in general, with its limitations: Several TRBV segments, including TRBV5-6, TRBV5-1 and TRBV20-1, were significantly more frequent in patients than controls.

Libraries came from PCR. The instrument given in TCRdb is Illumina HiSeq 2500. Unique molecular identifiers were incorporated into TCR beta cDNA libraries to reduce PCR and sequencing biases. Using fastp at Q25 and MiXCR, TCRdb reprocessed the public reads and kept productive beta chains. Each entry is one CDR3 protein sequence, shown with its most common DNA and genes. The sample profile shows more than 500,000 distinct CDR3 sequences; around 36% of them were found once. Jointly, the top ten make up about 5.6% of the sample. Antigen specificity for these receptors is unknown. The specimen was blood. Receptors originate from a girl aged 2 to 17 with multiple sclerosis.

The chain links TRBV10-2 to TRBJ2-5, with D possibly TRBD2 on 6 matching bases. Germline V gene sequence: CDR1 WSHSY, CDR2 SAAADI. This CDR3 is 14 amino acids long. Trimming pared 7 bases from V and 4 bases from J, leaving 16 bases between. The CDR3 protein is CASTYGGWGETQYF. CDR3 bases: TGCGCCAGCACTTACGGGGGATGGGGAGAGACCCAGTACTTC.

A word on this clonotype: The junction shows a germline mismatch at one end, possibly a read error. V gene TRBV28 combines with J gene TRBJ2-1; 15 bases map to TRBD2. This CDR3 contains 17 residues. CDR1 is MDHEN and CDR2 is SYDVKM in the germline V gene. CDR3 DNA sequence: TGTGCCGGCAGAACGGGACTAGCGGGGGGATCCTACAATGAGCAGTTCTTC. Protein sequence: CAGRTGLAGGSYNEQFF. Together with reference TRBV28 and TRBJ2-1, the CDR3 gives the full variable domain: DVKVTQSSRYLVKRTGEKVFLECVQDMDHENMFWYRQDPGLGLRLIYFSYDVKMKEKGDIPEGYSVSREKKERFSLILESASTNQTSMYLCAGRTGLAGGSYNEQFFGPGTRLTVL.